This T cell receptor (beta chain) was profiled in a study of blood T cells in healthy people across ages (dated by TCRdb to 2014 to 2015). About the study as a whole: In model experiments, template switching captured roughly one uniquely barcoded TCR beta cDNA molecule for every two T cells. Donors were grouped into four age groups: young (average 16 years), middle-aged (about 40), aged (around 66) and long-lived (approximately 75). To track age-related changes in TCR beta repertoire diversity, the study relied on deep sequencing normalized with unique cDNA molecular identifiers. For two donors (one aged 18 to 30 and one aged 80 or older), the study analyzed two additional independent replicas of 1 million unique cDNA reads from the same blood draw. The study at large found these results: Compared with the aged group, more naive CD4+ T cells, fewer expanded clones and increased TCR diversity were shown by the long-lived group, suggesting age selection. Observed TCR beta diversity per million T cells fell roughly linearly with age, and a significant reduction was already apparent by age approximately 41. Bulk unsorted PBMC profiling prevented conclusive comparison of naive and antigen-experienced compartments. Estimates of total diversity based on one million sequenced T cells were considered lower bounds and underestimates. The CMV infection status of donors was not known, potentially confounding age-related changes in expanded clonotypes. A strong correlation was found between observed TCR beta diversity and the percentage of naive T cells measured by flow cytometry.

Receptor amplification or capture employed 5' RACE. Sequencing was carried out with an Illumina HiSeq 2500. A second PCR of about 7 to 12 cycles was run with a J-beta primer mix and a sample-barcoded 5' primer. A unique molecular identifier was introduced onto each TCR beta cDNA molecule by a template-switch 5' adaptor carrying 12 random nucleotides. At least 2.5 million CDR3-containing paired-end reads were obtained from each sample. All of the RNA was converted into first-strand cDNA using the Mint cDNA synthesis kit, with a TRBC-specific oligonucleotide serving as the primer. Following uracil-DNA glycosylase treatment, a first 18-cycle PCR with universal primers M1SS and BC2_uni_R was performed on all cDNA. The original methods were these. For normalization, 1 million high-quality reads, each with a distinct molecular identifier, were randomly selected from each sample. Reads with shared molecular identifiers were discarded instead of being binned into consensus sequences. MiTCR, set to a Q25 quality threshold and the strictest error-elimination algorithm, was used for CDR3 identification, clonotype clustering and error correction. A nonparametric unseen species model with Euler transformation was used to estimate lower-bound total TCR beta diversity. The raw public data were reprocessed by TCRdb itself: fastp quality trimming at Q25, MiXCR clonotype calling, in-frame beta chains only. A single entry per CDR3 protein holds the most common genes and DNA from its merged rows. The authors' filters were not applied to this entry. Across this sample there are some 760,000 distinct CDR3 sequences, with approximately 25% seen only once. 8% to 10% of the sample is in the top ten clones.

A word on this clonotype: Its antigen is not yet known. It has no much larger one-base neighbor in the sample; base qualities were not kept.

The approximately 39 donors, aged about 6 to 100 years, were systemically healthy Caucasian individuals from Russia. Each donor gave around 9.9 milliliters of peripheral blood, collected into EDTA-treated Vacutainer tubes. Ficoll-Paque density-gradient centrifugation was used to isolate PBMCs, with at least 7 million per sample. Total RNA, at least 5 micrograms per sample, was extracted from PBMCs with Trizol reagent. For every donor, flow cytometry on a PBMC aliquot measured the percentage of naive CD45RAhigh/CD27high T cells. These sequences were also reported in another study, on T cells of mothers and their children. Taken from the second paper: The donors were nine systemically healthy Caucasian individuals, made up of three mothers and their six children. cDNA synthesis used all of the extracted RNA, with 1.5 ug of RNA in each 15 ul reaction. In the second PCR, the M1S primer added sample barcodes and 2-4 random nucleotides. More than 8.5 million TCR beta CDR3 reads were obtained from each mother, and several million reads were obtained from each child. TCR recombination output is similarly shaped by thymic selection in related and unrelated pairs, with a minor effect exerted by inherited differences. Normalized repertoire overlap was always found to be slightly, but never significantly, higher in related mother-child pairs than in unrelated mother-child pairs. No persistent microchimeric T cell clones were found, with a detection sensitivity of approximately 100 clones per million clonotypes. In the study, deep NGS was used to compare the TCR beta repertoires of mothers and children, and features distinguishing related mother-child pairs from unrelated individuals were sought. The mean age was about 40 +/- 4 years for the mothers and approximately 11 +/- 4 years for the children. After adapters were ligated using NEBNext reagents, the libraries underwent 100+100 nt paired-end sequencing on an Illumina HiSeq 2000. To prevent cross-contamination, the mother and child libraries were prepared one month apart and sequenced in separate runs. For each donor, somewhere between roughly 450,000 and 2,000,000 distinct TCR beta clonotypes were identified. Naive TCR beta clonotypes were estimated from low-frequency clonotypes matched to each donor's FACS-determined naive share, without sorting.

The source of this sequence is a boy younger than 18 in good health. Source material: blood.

The CDR3 reads as follows: CASGTGRAVEQYF. The bases are TGTGCCAGCGGGACCGGGAGGGCCGTCGAGCAGTACTTC. The chain links TRBV11-2 with TRBJ2-7, and 8 junction bases match TRBD2. Trimming leaves V shorter by 8 bases and J shorter by 6 bases, with the junction holding 9 bases beyond the gene matches. The CDR3 holds 13 amino acids from the cysteine to the phenylalanine. Only CDR3 DNA remains: 39 bases, in frame from the first base. CDR1 and CDR2 are drawn from the germline V gene: SGHAT, FQNNGV.